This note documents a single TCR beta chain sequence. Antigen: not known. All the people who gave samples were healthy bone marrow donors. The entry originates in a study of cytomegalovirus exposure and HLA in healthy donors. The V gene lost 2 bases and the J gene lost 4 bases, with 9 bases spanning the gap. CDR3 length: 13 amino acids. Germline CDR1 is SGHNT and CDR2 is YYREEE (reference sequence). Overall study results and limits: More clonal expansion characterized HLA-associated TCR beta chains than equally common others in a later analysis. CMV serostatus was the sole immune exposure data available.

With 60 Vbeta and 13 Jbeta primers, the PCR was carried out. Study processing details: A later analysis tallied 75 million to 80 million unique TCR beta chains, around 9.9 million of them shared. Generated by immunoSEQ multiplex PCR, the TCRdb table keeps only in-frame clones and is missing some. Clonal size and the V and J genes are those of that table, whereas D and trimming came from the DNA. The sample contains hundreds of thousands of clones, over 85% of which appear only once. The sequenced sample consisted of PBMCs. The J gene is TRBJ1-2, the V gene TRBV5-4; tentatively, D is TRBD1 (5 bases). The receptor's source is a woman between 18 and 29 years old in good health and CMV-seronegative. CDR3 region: CASSFDSTYGYTF. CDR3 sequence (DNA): TGTGCCAGCAGCTTTGACAGTACCTATGGCTACACCTTC.